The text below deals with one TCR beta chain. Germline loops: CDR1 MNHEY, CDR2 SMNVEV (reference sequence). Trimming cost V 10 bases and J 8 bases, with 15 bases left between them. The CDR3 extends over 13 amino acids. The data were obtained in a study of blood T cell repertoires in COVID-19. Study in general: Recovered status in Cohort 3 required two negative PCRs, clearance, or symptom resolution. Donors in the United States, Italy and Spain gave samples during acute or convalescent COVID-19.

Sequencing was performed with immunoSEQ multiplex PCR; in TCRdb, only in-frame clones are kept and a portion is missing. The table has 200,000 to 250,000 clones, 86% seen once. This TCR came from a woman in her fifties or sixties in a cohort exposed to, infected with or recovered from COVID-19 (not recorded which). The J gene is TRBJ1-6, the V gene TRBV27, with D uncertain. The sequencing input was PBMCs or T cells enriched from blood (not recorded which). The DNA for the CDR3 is TGTGCCACCAGGTCGGGGTACGATTCACCCCTCCACTTT. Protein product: CATRSGYDSPLHF.